These 29 T cell receptor beta chains came from one sample sequenced in a study of shared clonotypes between healthy human individuals. Clones were read by immunoSEQ multiplex PCR, and TCRdb kept only the in-frame ones, dropping some. This table has roughly 220,000 clones, 65% to 70% appearing once. Sequenced input: memory CD4+ T cells sorted from blood. Specified subset: CD45RA-negative fraction. Source of these receptors: a man aged 25 to 40 in good health.

The V gene is TRBV10-3, the J gene TRBJ1-2; no definite D call. CDR3 length: 13 amino acids. The V and J ends lost 4 bases and 2 bases respectively, with 8 bases between them. The germline CDR1 and CDR2 sequences are ENHRY and SYGVKD. CDR3 coding DNA: TGTGCCATCAGTGTCTCTCGGAACTATGGCTACACCTTC. Protein: CAISVSRNYGYTF.

This chain uses TRBV11-1 with TRBJ2-7; TRBD2 matches 10 bases. Germline CDR1 is SGHAT and CDR2 is FQDESV (reference sequence). This CDR3 has 16 residues. V trimming: 6 bases; J trimming: 6 bases; junction bases outside the gene matches: 14. The CDR3 DNA reads TGTGCCAGCAGTTCGCCGTTAGGGGGACTAGCGTTCGAGCAGTACTTC. Translated: CASSSPLGGLAFEQYF. Together with reference TRBV11-1 and TRBJ2-7, the CDR3 gives the full variable domain: EAEVAQSPRYKITEKSQAVAFWCDPISGHATLYWYRQILGQGPELLVQFQDESVVDDSQLPKDRFSAERLKGVDSTLKIQPAELGDSAMYLCASSSPLGGLAFEQYFGPGTRLTVT.

This clone has just a few counts. This chain uses TRBV7-2 with TRBJ2-2; TRBD1 might be the D (5 bases). CDR3 length equals 15 residues. Germline-derived CDR1 and CDR2 are SGHTA and FQGNSA. The V and J ends lost 6 bases and 0 bases respectively, with 11 bases between them. The chain's CDR3 is CASSPRVSNTGELFF. Here the CDR3 DNA reads TGTGCCAGCAGTCCCAGGGTATCGAACACCGGGGAGCTGTTTTTT.

V and J are TRBV19 and TRBJ2-1; 10 bases fit TRBD1. The CDR3 loop spans 12 amino acids. Germline-derived CDR1 and CDR2 are LNHDA and SQIVND (reference sequence). The ends lost 4 bases at V and 15 bases at J; junction bases unmatched: 6. The CDR3, as DNA: TGTGCCAGTAGTAGACAGGGGGCGGGGGTGTTCTTC. The encoded protein is CASSRQGAGVFF. Together with reference TRBV19 and TRBJ2-1, the CDR3 gives the full variable domain: DGGITQSPKYLFRKEGQNVTLSCEQNLNHDAMYWYRQDPGQGLRLIYYSQIVNDFQKGDIAEGYSVSREKKESFPLTVTSAQKNPTAFYLCASSRQGAGVFFGPGTRLTVL.

This chain uses TRBV5-6 with TRBJ2-5; 12 bases map to TRBD1. The CDR3 totals 17 residues. The V gene's germline CDR1 is SGHDT and CDR2 YYEEEE. With 3 bases clipped from V and 2 bases from J, the junction kept 8 bases outside the gene matches. This CDR3 is CASSSPSGQGAQETQYF. As DNA, the CDR3 is TGTGCCAGCAGCTCCCCTTCGGGACAGGGGGCACAAGAGACCCAGTACTTC.

The chain is built from TRBV5-4 and TRBJ1-1; tentatively, D is TRBD1 (5 bases). CDR3 length: 15 amino acids. The V end was cut by 0 bases, the J end by 0 bases, with 9 bases between. Germline CDR1 SGHNT, CDR2 YYREEE (reference sequence). The CDR3 region has the DNA TGTGCCAGCAGCTTGGAGGTGGGGGTGAACACTGAAGCTTTCTTT. Protein sequence: CASSLEVGVNTEAFF.

This chain uses TRBV23-1 with TRBJ2-2, with 11 bases aligning to TRBD1. TRBV23-1 is identified as an open reading frame with a role that is uncertain. The CDR3 spans 14 residues. Germline trimming cut 7 bases from V and 6 bases from J; bases unmatched to any gene: 4. The CDR3 here is CASNMGQGAGELFF. In nucleotides, the CDR3 is TGCGCCAGCAACATGGGACAGGGGGCCGGGGAGCTGTTTTTT.

This clone was detected a few times. The V gene is TRBV11-3, the J gene TRBJ2-1; D possibly uses TRBD1 or TRBD2 (5 bases each). Trimming removed 1 base from V and 6 bases from J, with 13 bases in between. Germline loops: CDR1 SGHNT, CDR2 YENEEA. The CDR3 spans 15 residues. The CDR3: CASSLGGSGINEQFF. In DNA form, the CDR3 reads TGTGCCAGCAGCTTAGGGGGGAGCGGTATCAATGAGCAGTTCTTC.

The chain uses TRBV18 and TRBJ2-1, with TRBD2 identical over 8 bases. Germline trimming cut 3 bases from V and 5 bases from J; bases unmatched to any gene: 0. Germline lookup yields CDR1 KGHSH and CDR2 LQKENI. The length of the CDR3 is 13 residues. The CDR3 nucleotides are TGTGCCAGCTCACCGGGACTAGACAATGAGCAGTTCTTC. Translation: CASSPGLDNEQFF.

This chain uses TRBV5-6 with TRBJ1-2; TRBD1 might be the D (5 bases). Germline V gives CDR1 SGHDT, CDR2 YYEEEE. This CDR3 comprises 15 residues. Trimming removed 0 bases from V and 3 bases from J, with 12 bases in between. Written as DNA, the CDR3 is TGTGCCAGCAGCTTGGGAGACAGAGCGTACTATGGCTACACCTTC. Its protein product is CASSLGDRAYYGYTF.

This chain uses TRBV25-1 with TRBJ2-3; D is ambiguous. The CDR3 covers 15 residues. With 1 base removed from V and 4 bases from J, the gap between germline ends came to 12 bases. Germline values: CDR1 MGHDK, CDR2 SYGVNS. Written as DNA, the CDR3 is TGTGCCAGCAGTGAATCTGGTGGTCCGGCAGATACGCAGTATTTT. As protein: CASSESGGPADTQYF.

This rearrangement joins TRBV29-1 to TRBJ2-7; TRBD2 matches 13 bases. The CDR3 has 15 amino acids. V shed 6 bases and J 4 bases; nucleotides not matched to a gene: 9. CDR1 SQVTM and CDR2 ANQGSEA come from the germline V gene. The CDR3 DNA reads TGCAGCGTGAAACGGACTAGCGGGAGTGCTTACGAGCAGTACTTC. Residues: CSVKRTSGSAYEQYF.

The chain combines TRBV7-6 with TRBJ1-1; D ambiguous. There are 13 residues in the CDR3. Germline CDR1 SGHVS, CDR2 FNYEAQ. V lost 5 bases and J 2 bases, leaving 9 bases between the germline ends. As DNA, the CDR3 is TGTGCCAGCAGCCCAAAGGCCAACACTGAAGCTTTCTTT. Translated: CASSPKANTEAFF. Supplemented by reference TRBV7-6 and TRBJ1-1, the full variable domain reads GAGVSQSPRYKVTKRGQDVALRCDPISGHVSLYWYRQALGQGPEFLTYFNYEAQQDKSGLPNDRFSAERPEGSISTLTIQRTEQRDSAMYRCASSPKANTEAFFGQGTRLTVV.

The rearrangement links TRBV27 to TRBJ1-5; possible D gene TRBD1, 5 bases. The CDR3 totals 12 residues. Germline V gene lookup returns CDR1 MNHEY and CDR2 SMNVEV (reference sequence). Trimming shortened V by 5 bases and J by 9 bases, and 11 bases separated the two germline ends. CDR3 in amino acids: CASSAVGGPQHF. The DNA of the CDR3 is TGTGCCAGCAGTGCCGTCGGGGGGCCCCAGCATTTT.

The J gene is TRBJ2-7, the V gene TRBV12-5; 8 positions match TRBD1. V was clipped by 1 base and J by 6 bases; unmatched bases: 14. The CDR3 is made up of 17 amino acids. Per germline, CDR1 LGHNT and CDR2 FRNRAP. DNA for the CDR3: TGTGCTAGTGGTTTGGCCGAACTGTCGGGCAGGGGGCGCGAGCAGTACTTC. It is translated as CASGLAELSGRGREQYF.

The rearrangement uses TRBV5-4 and TRBJ2-3; D may be TRBD1 (6 bases). There are 16 residues in the CDR3. Trimming removed 4 bases from V and 0 bases from J, with 15 bases in between. CDR1 and CDR2 from the germline V gene are SGHNT and YYREEE (reference sequence). This CDR3 reads CASSGGGSYSTDTQYF. The CDR3 DNA reads TGTGCCAGCAGCGGTGGGGGCAGCTATAGCACAGATACGCAGTATTTT.

The chain links TRBV7-6 to TRBJ2-2; 7 bases line up with TRBD1. In germline, CDR1 is SGHVS, CDR2 FNYEAQ. The ends lost 5 bases at V and 3 bases at J; junction bases unmatched: 6. The CDR3 has 15 residues. The CDR3 DNA follows: TGTGCCAGCAGCACCAGACAGGGTTACACCGGGGAGCTGTTTTTT. Protein product: CASSTRQGYTGELFF.

V usage is TRBV6-1 and J usage is TRBJ2-1; 8 bases line up with TRBD1. Unmatched junction bases numbered 7, after V lost 2 bases and J lost 7 bases. Per the germline V gene, CDR1 is MNHNS and CDR2 is SASEGT. The CDR3 is 15 amino acids. The CDR3 DNA sequence: TGTGCCAGCAGTGAAAATCGGGGACAGGCTAATGAGCAGTTCTTC. Amino acid sequence: CASSENRGQANEQFF.

The chain combines TRBV2 with TRBJ1-1, with TRBD1 identical over 8 bases. V was clipped by 6 bases and J by 4 bases; unmatched bases: 7. Germline values: CDR1 SNHLY, CDR2 FYNNEI. This CDR3 contains 14 residues. CDR3 sequence: CASRATGGFTEAFF. The CDR3 DNA sequence: TGTGCCAGCAGGGCAACAGGGGGATTCACTGAAGCTTTCTTT.

V and J are TRBV2 and TRBJ2-7; D not resolved. V lost 0 bases, J lost 2 bases, and 14 bases lay in between. Germline V gene lookup returns CDR1 SNHLY and CDR2 FYNNEI. This CDR3 spans 16 amino acids. The DNA for the CDR3 is TGTGCCAGCAGTGAAGCGCCGCCCAGTCAAACCTACGAGCAGTACTTC. Its protein product is CASSEAPPSQTYEQYF. Full variable domain (rest looked up from reference TRBV2 and TRBJ2-7): EPEVTQTPSHQVTQMGQEVILRCVPISNHLYFYWYRQILGQKVEFLVSFYNNEISEKSEIFDDQFSVERPDGSNFTLKIRSTKLEDSAMYFCASSEAPPSQTYEQYFGPGTRLTVT.

This chain connects TRBV28 to TRBJ1-2; D uncertain. The CDR3 spans 14 residues. Trimming pared 4 bases from V and 4 bases from J, leaving 13 bases between. CDR1 and CDR2 (germline): MDHEN, SYDVKM. CDR3 bases: TGTGCCAGCAGTTCCCCCCCGCGGTCCTATGGCTACACCTTC. It specifies CASSSPPRSYGYTF.

The V call is TRBV9, the J call TRBJ2-5; 7 bases are shared with TRBD1. Germline CDR1 is SGDLS and CDR2 is YYNGEE. Trimming at V came to 2 bases and at J to 1 base, leaving 5 bases not matched to a gene. The CDR3 consists of 15 residues. This CDR3 is CASSVGTATQETQYF. CDR3 nucleotide sequence: TGTGCCAGCAGCGTTGGGACAGCTACCCAAGAGACCCAGTACTTC.

This clone has only a few counts. The V and J genes are TRBV6-5 and TRBJ2-1; 7 bases are a match to TRBD1. Germline V gene data show CDR1 as MNHEY and CDR2 as SVGAGI. The J segment lost 4 bases and the V segment lost 6 bases, leaving 6 bases of the junction unmatched. The CDR3 totals 14 residues. CDR3 region: CASRMSGGYNEQFF. The CDR3 nucleotides read TGTGCCAGCAGGATGTCAGGGGGTTACAATGAGCAGTTCTTC.

The sample holds a few counts of this clone. Other DNA sequences within the sample encode an identical CDR3. The chain is built from TRBV5-1 and TRBJ2-3, with D perhaps given as TRBD1 or TRBD2 (5 bases each). The CDR3 length is 16 residues. Germline V gene sequence: CDR1 SGHRS, CDR2 YFSETQ. With 0 bases removed from V and 0 bases from J, the gap between germline ends came to 11 bases. CDR3 sequence (DNA): TGCGCCAGCAGCTTGGACTCGGGGCTGAGCACAGATACGCAGTATTTT. Protein product: CASSLDSGLSTDTQYF.

This sequence joins TRBV4-1 and TRBJ2-7; TRBD2 matches 12 bases. The V segment lost 1 base and the J segment 6 bases; nucleotides outside the gene matches: 4. Germline V CDR1 and CDR2: MGHRA, YSYEKL. This CDR3 has 15 amino acids. The CDR3 here is CASSQGLAGVSEQYF. The CDR3 coding sequence is TGCGCCAGCAGCCAAGGACTAGCGGGAGTGTCCGAGCAGTACTTC.

This chain links TRBV19 with TRBJ1-4; tentative D call: TRBD1 (5 bases). This CDR3 comprises 11 residues. V was shortened by 7 bases and J by 11 bases, with 11 bases between the two germline ends. Looked up from germline, CDR1 is LNHDA and CDR2 is SQIVND (reference sequence). CDR3 loop: CASTDRLKLFF. CDR3 bases: TGTGCCAGTACCGACAGATTGAAACTGTTTTTT.

The chain is built from TRBV6-6 and TRBJ1-2; D unclear. Germline V gene lookup returns CDR1 MNHNY and CDR2 SVGAGI (reference sequence). The V gene lost 5 bases and the J gene lost 5 bases, with 6 bases spanning the gap. CDR3 size: 11 residues. The CDR3 region is CASSDKYGYTF. In nucleotides, the CDR3 is TGTGCCAGCAGTGATAAGTATGGCTACACCTTC.

This chain uses TRBV28 with TRBJ1-5; tentatively, D is TRBD1 (5 bases). V was trimmed by 7 bases and J by 2 bases, leaving 15 bases between them. Germline V gene data show CDR1 as MDHEN and CDR2 as SYDVKM. The CDR3 is 15 amino acids. In DNA form, the CDR3 reads TGTGCCAGCACCCCCCTTGGACACGGCAATCAGCCCCAGCATTTT. The encoded protein is CASTPLGHGNQPQHF.

The gene calls are TRBV5-1 and TRBJ2-2, with no clear D. The CDR3 spans 14 residues. V lost 0 bases and J 7 bases, leaving 10 bases between the germline ends. Per germline, CDR1 SGHRS and CDR2 YFSETQ. In DNA, the CDR3 is TGCGCCAGCAGCTTGGCGACGGCCTACGGGGAGCTGTTTTTT. Its translation: CASSLATAYGELFF.